This T cell receptor (beta chain) was obtained from a study of CD8+ T cells in alopecia areata (dated by TCRdb to 2016 to 2018). With respect to the entire study: Treated patients were enrolled in an open-label pilot trial of oral tofacitinib at 5 to 10 mg twice daily for moderate-to-severe alopecia areata. Tofacitinib was given for 6 to 18 months, followed by 6 months of follow-up off drug to assess delayed response and recurrence. In treated patients, disease severity was measured using the SALT score, which gives the percentage of scalp surface area affected. High-throughput TCRbeta sequencing was used to examine T cell clonal expansion in alopecia areata in both the C3H/HeJ mouse model and human patients. Human TCRbeta sequencing covered scalp tissue and sorted CD4+ and CD8+ peripheral blood T cells from patchy and totalis/universalis alopecia areata patients and healthy controls. Biopsies were taken from tofacitinib-treated patients at baseline and at 4 and 24 weeks of treatment, and a later scalp biopsy was taken in several of the tofacitinib-treated patients. Scalp clonality was compared among normal scalp (n=4), patchy alopecia areata scalp (n=8), and alopecia totalis/universalis scalp (n=8). RNA came from the PAXgene miRNA kit for fixed scalp, the miRNeasy kit for PBMCs, and the RNeasy kit for mouse skin. TCRbeta CDR3 regions were amplified by immunoSEQ multiplex PCR with 35 Vbeta forward and 13 Jbeta reverse primers. Broader findings and caveats from the paper: Scalp TCR repertoire analysis is complicated because resident alphabeta T cells in normal human skin are also sequenced, whereas mouse skin is dominated by gammadelta T cells. Lesional scalp, especially in alopecia totalis/universalis, showed higher clonality and more expanded CD8+ clones than normal scalp, suggesting antigenic drive. Because the treated cohort was small and included a single nonresponder, larger studies are needed to assess links between baseline CD8+ expansion and response. Shared TCR sequences between patients were less evident than in mice, which may be partly attributable to HLA diversity in the patient population. Tofacitinib significantly decreased scalp clonality and the number of expanded CD8+ clones among the top 100 scalp clones. During tofacitinib treatment, many expanded lesional clones stuck around in both scalp and blood, and this persistence may partly explain why relapse happens after treatment is stopped.

Regarding this clone: The antigen it binds to is not known. Nothing much larger sits one base from this clone, and base qualities are not available.

Libraries were made using the immunoSEQ multiplex PCR assay. For TCR sequencing, RNA was extracted from every sample and reverse transcribed into cDNA to serve as template. First-strand cDNA was synthesized using SuperScript III with a 2:1 mix of oligo-dT and random hexamers. A synthetic immune receptor repertoire was used to gauge amplification bias, and whatever bias remained was removed computationally. The study's processing was this. Raw reads were preprocessed for error removal, and CDR3 was defined according to IMGT conventions as running from the conserved cysteine to phenylalanine. Clonality was calculated as 1 minus Shannon entropy normalized by log2 of the number of productive unique TCRs. CD4 or CD8 identity of scalp clones was inferred by cross-referencing scalp TCRbeta sequences with sorted blood CD4 and CD8 repertoires. The table was pulled from immuneACCESS by TCRdb, which kept in-frame rearrangements only. Such tables lose some clones; where checked, under half of the loss comes from unresolved V genes, and the rest has no known cause. V and J calls and clone size are copied from that table; D and trimming were computed from the DNA. In all, the sample holds around 300,000 clones, and 60% of those were seen once. The ten largest make up 0.75% to 0.95% of the sample.

This specimen's treatment or condition label, interpreted: oral pan-JAK inhibitor, 5-10 mg twice daily. From alopecia areata patients, peripheral blood was collected along with lesional scalp punch biopsies. PBMCs were separated by density centrifugation and stained for CD3, CD4 and CD8, after which CD4+ and CD8+ T cells were sorted on a FACSAria. Per the germline V gene, SGDLS is the CDR1 and YYNGEE is the CDR2. The CDR3 measures 13 amino acids from cysteine to phenylalanine. The sequence is cut down to CDR3 DNA, 39 bases in frame from base 1. V ends up 4 bases short and J 13 bases short, with an unmatched junction base count of 9.

This receptor was obtained from a human donor with alopecia areata. The sequence joins TRBV9 to TRBJ2-2; TRBD1 fits 8 bases in the junction. The sequences come from CD4+ T cells sorted from blood, collected around week 54, from a patient treated with tofacitinib. The DNA sequence reads TGTGCCAGCAGCATCTACGACAGGGGACCGCTGTTTTTT. The translation is CASSIYDRGPLFF.